Sequencing of this TCR beta chain was carried out in a study of identical twins (TCRdb year 2016). In terms of the full investigation: To test whether fetal clonotypes persist, this study deep-sequenced TCR alpha and beta repertoires from monozygotic twins, from unrelated adults of various ages, and from cord blood. Replicate twin experiments were performed at different times using different library preparation protocols to rule out contamination. The full study reports these points: Compared with coincidental sharing between unrelated individuals, out-of-frame TCR alpha sequences shared between twins showed an excess of sequences with low generation probability. Because the same donors could not be followed over many years, the conclusions depended on cross-sectional statistical analysis. Zero-insertion analyses could be partly confounded by invariant T cells such as MAIT and iNKT, though diverse VJ usage argued against such confounding for most clonotypes. Excess twin sharing in beta out-of-frame sequences was weaker because fewer shared sequences lowered the signal-to-noise ratio. Out-of-frame TCR alpha sharing in monozygotic twins was systematically underestimated by recombination models, whereas sharing between unrelated individuals was in agreement with the recombination models. Abundant cord blood beta clonotypes had fewer insertions, young adult naive repertoires showed a similar but weaker trend, and memory repertoires showed no such trend.

The sample holds a few counts of this clonotype. This clone's antigen is unknown. Base qualities are not recorded, but no much larger clone differs from it by a single base. From V the trimming removes 1 base and from J it removes 4 bases, while the gene matches leave 8 bases of the junction unaccounted for. Sequences SGDLS (CDR1) and YYNGEE (CDR2) are obtained from the germline V gene. From its cysteine to its phenylalanine, the CDR3 spans 17 amino acids. Of the read, only the CDR3 DNA is kept; its 51 bases are in frame from base 1. Every donor was a healthy Caucasian. Three pairs of female monozygotic twins, all aged about 18 to 30 years, were included in the twin cohort. The RNA used for TCR libraries was isolated from peripheral blood mononuclear cells. Libraries came from 5' RACE. Sequencing relied on an Illumina HiSeq 2000. A universal primer binding site was introduced by template switching, and a unique molecular identifier was present in the final cDNA, enabling accurate counting of TCR cDNA molecules. Specific primers in the conserved constant-segment region were used to synthesize first-strand cDNA for the TCR alpha and beta chains. To control for contamination, every cDNA library was double barcoded, receiving both a SMART-Mk sample barcode and Illumina barcodes. TruSeq adapter sequences and Illumina sample barcodes were added in two successive PCR steps. The Illumina HiSeq platform was used with custom primers to sequence TCR alpha and beta cDNA libraries. The authors' analysis ran thus. Raw reads were processed with MiGEC to extract unique molecular identifiers, and MiXCR was used to determine CDR3 positions. For each individual, recombination models were inferred using an EM algorithm with the repgenHMM and IGoR tools. The analysis of shared clonotypes was done with the tcR package in R, with sharing normalized by the product of cloneset sizes. To study raw recombination free of thymic and clonal selection effects, out-of-frame nonproductive sequences were analyzed. TCRdb reran the public reads through fastp at Q25 and MiXCR, keeping productive beta chains. Merged by CDR3 protein, the rows form single entries marked with the most common genes and DNA. These V and J calls derive from TCRdb rather than the authors' analysis. The sample table holds a few hundred thousand distinct CDR3 sequences, of which approximately 9.6% were seen once. The ten largest account for around 3% of the sample.

These records were also assigned to another study, of yellow fever vaccine responses in identical twins. In that second paper, the authors write: The authors reported that the T cell response to vaccination in identical twins appeared partly convergent and partly personalized. In the study, vaccine-responding T cell clones were precisely tracked in identical twins.

Material for sequencing was PBMCs. The sequence is built from TRBV9 and TRBJ2-2, with 9 middle bases fitting TRBD1. The receptor's source is a woman under 30 in good health. This receptor carries the CDR3 CASSVSKQGAPTGELFF. The nucleotide sequence reads TGTGCCAGCAGCGTATCGAAACAGGGGGCGCCCACCGGGGAGCTGTTTTTT.